This TCR beta chain came from a study of T cell responses to AZD1222 COVID-19 vaccine. The sample holds one count of this clone. Its antigen is as yet unknown. Whole-study findings and limits: Only after the peak T cell response were repertoires sampled. The reported proportion of spike-specific TCRs targeting unmutated variant regions was nearly half.

Method: immunoSEQ multiplex PCR; TCRdb's copy keeps in-frame clones and lacks some. The table records 120,000 or so clones, roughly 88% of them present only once. The sequence came from an adult in good health. The material sequenced was peripheral blood, taken on day 0 of MenACWY control vaccination.

The CDR3 DNA reads TGTGCCAGCAGCGAAATGGGACTAGCGAGCAATGAGCAGTTCTTC. It translates to CASSEMGLASNEQFF. This sequence joins TRBV13 and TRBJ2-1, with 10 bases that match TRBD2. Trimming took 5 bases from V and 6 from J; bases not matched to a gene: 7. CDR3 size: 15 residues. CDR1 and CDR2 (germline): PRHDT, FYEKMQ (reference sequence).